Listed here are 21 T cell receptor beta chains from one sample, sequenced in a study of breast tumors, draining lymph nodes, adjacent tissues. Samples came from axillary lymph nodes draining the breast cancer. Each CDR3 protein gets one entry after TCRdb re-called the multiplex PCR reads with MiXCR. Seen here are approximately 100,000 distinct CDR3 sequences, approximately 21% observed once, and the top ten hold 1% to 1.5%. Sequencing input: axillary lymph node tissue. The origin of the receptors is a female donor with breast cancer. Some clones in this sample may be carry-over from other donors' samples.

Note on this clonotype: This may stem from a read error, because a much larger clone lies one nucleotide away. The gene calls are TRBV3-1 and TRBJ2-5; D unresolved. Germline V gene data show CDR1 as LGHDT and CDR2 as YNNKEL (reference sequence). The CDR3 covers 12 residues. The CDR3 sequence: CASSQRQETQCF. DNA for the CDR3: TGTGCCAGCAGCCAAAGACAAGAGACCCAGTGCTTC.

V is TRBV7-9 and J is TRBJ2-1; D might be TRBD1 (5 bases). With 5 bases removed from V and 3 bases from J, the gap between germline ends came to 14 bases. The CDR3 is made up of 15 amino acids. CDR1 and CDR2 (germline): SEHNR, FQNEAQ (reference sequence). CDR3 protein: CASSLTERGYNEQFF. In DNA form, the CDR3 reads TGTGCCAGCAGCCTGACAGAAAGGGGCTACAATGAGCAGTTCTTC.

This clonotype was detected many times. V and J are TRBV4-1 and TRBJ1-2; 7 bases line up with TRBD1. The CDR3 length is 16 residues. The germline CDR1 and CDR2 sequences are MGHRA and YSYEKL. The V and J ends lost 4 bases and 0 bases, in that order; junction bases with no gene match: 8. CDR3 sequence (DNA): TGCGCCAGCAGCCTGGGTGAAGGACAGGCTAACTATGGCTACACCTTC. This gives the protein CASSLGEGQANYGYTF.

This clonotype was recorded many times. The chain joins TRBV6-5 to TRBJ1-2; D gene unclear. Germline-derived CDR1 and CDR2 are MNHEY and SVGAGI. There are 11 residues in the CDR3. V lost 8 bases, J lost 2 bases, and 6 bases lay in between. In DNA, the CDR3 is TGTGCCAGCCACACAAACTATGGCTACACCTTC. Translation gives CASHTNYGYTF.

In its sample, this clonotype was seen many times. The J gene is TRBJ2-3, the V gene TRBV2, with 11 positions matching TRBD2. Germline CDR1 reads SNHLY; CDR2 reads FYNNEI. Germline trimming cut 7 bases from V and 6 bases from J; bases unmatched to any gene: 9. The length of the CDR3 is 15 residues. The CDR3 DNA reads TGTGCCAGCAACCCCGGACTAGCGGGTGGGGATACGCAGTATTTT. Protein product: CASNPGLAGGDTQYF.

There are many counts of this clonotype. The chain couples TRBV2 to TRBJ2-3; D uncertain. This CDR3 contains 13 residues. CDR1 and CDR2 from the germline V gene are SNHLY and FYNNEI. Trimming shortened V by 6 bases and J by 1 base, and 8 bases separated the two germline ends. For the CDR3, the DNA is TGTGCCAGCAGAGTCCAGGGCACAGATACGCAGTATTTT. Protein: CASRVQGTDTQYF.

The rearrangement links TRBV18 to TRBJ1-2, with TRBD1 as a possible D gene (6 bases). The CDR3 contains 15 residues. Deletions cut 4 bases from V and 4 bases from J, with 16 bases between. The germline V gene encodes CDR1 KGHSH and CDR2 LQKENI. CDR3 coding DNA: TGTGCCAGCTCACAGGACCGGGACACCTTCTATGGCTACACCTTC. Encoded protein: CASSQDRDTFYGYTF.

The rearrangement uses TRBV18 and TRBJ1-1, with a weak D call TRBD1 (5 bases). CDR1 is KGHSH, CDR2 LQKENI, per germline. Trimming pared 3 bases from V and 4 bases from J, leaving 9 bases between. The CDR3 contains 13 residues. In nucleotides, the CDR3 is TGTGCCAGCTCACCGTCAGGGCCCACTGAAGCTTTCTTT. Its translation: CASSPSGPTEAFF. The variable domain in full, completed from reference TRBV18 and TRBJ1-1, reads NAGVMQNPRHLVRRRGQEARLRCSPMKGHSHVYWYRQLPEEGLKFMVYLQKENIIDESGMPKERFSAEFPKEGPSILRIQQVVRGDSAAYFCASSPSGPTEAFFGQGTRLTVV.

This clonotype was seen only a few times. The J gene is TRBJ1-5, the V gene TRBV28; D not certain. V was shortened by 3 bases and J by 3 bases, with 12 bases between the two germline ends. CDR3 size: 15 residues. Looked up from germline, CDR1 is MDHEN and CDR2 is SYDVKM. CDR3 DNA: TGTGCCAGCAGTTTCCGGCAGCTCTTCAATCAGCCCCAGCATTTT. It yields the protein CASSFRQLFNQPQHF.

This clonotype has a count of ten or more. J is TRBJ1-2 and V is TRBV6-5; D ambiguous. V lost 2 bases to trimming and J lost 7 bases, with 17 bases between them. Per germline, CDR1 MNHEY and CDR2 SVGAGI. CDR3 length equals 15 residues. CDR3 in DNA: TGTGCCAGCAGTTACGGCCCGAGATTGTCTAGTGGCTACACCTTC. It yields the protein CASSYGPRLSSGYTF.

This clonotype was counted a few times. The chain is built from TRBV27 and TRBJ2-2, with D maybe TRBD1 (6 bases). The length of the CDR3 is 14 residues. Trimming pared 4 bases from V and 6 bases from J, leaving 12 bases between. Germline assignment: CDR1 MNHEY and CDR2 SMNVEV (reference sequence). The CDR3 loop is CASSYREWAGELFF. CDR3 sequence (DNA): TGTGCCAGCAGTTACAGGGAATGGGCCGGGGAGCTGTTTTTT.

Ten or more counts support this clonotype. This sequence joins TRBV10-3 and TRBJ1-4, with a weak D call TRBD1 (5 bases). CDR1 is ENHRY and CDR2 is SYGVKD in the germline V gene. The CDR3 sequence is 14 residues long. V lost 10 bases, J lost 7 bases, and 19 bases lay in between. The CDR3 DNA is TGTGCCACCGGGGCCCAGGGACTCGGTGAAAAACTGTTTTTT. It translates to CATGAQGLGEKLFF.

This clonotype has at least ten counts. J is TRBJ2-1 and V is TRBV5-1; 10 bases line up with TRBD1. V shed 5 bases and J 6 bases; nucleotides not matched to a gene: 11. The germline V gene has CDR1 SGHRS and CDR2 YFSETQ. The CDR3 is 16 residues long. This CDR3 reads CASSRTQTGGVNEQFF. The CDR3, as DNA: TGCGCCAGCAGTAGAACGCAGACAGGGGGCGTCAATGAGCAGTTCTTC.

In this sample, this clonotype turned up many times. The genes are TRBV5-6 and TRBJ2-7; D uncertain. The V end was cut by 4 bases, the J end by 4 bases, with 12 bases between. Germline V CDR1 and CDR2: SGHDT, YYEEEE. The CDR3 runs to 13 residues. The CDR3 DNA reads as TGTGCCAGCAGCCCTGGCTACCAATACGAGCAGTACTTC. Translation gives CASSPGYQYEQYF.

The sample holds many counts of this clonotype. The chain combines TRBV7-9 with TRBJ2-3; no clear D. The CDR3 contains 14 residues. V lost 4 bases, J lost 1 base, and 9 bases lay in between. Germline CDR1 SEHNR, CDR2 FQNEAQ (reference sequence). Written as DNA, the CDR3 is TGTGCCAGCAGCTCAGAACACGGCACAGATACGCAGTATTTT. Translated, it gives CASSSEHGTDTQYF.

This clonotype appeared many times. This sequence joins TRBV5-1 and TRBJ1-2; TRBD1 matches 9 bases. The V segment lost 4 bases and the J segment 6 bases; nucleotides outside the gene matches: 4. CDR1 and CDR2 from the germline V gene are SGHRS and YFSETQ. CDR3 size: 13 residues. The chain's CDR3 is CASSPGQGHGYTF. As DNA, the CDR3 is TGCGCCAGCAGCCCTGGACAGGGGCATGGCTACACCTTC.

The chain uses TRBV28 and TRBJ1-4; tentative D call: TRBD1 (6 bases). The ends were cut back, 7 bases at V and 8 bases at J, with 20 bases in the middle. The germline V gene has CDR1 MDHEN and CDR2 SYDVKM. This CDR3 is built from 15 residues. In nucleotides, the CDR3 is TGTGCCAGCAACGACCGACGGGGGGGCAACGAAAAACTGTTTTTT. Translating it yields CASNDRRGGNEKLFF.

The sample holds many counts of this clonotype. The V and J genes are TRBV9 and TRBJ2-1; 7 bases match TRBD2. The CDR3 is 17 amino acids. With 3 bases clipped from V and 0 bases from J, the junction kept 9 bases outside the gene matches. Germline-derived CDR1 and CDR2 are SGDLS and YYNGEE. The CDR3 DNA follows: TGTGCCAGCAGCGACGTACTAGCGATGAGCTCCTACAATGAGCAGTTCTTC. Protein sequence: CASSDVLAMSSYNEQFF.

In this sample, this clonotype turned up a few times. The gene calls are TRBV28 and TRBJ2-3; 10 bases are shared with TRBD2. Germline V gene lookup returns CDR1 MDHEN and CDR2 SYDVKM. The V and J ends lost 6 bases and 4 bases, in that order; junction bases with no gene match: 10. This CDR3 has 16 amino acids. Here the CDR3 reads CASSTLSGRVADTQYF. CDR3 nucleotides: TGTGCCAGCAGCACCCTCAGCGGGAGGGTCGCAGATACGCAGTATTTT.

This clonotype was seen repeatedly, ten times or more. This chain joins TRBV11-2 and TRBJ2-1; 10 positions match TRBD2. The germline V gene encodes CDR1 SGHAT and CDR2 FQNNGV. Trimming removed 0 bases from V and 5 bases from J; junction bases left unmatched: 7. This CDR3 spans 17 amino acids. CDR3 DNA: TGTGCCAGCAGCTTAGAGGCATCGCTAGCGGGAGACAATGAGCAGTTCTTC. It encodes CASSLEASLAGDNEQFF.

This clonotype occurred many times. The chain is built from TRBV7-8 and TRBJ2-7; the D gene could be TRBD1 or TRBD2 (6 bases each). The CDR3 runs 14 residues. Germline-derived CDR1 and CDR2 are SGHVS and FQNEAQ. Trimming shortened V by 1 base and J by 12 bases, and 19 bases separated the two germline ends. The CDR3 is CASSLESGGGLMYF. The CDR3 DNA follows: TGTGCCAGCAGCTTAGAATCCGGAGGGGGATTGATGTACTTC.